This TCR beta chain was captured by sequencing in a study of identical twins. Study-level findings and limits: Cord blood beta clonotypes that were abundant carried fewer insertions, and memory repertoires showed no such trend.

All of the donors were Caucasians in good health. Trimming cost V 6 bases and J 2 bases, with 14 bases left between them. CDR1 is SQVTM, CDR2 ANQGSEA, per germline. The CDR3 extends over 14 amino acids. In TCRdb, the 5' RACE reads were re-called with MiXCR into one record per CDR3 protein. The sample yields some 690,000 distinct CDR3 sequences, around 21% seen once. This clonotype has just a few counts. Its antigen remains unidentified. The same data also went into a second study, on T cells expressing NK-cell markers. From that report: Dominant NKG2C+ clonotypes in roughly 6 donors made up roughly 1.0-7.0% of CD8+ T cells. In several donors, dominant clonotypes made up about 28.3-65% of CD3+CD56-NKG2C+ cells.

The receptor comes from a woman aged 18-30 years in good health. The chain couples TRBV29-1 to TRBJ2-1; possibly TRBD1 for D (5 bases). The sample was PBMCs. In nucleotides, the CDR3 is TGCAGCGTAGGGGCCACAGGCACCTACAATGAGCAGTTCTTC. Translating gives CSVGATGTYNEQFF.